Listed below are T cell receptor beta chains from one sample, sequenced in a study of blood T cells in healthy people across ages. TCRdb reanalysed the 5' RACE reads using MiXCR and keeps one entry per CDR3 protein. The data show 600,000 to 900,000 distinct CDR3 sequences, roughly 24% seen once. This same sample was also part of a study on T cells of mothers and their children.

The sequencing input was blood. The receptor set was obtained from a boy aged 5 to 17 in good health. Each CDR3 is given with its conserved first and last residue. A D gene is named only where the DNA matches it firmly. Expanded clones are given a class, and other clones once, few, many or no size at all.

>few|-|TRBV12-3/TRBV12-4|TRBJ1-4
TGTGCCAGCAGGGACAGACCAACTAATGAAAAACTGTTTTTT
CASRDRPTNEKLFF
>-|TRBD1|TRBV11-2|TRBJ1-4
TGTGCCAGCAGCCCCGGGACAGGGTGGGGACCCCTTAATGAAAAACTGTTTTTT
CASSPGTGWGPLNEKLFF
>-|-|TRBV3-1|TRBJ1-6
TGTGCCAGCAGCGCCCGGGACACTACTTCACCCCTCCACTTT
CASSARDTTSPLHF
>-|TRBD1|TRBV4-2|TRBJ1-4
TGTGCCAGCAGCCGTCAAGGGACAGGGGAGTTAACTAATGAAAAACTGTTTTTT
CASSRQGTGELTNEKLFF
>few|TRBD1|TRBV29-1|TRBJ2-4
TGCAGCGTGAAGACAGGGCTTCGGGGCAAAAACATTCAGTACTTC
CSVKTGLRGKNIQYF
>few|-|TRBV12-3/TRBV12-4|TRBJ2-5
TGTGCCAGCAGTTTAATTAGCGTCGGGGAGACCCAGTACTTC
CASSLISVGETQYF
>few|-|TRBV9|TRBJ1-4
TGTGCCAGCAGCCAGGCCGGGGGGCAGAGTGAAAAACTGTTTTTT
CASSQAGGQSEKLFF
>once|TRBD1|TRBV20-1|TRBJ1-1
TGCAGTGCTGGGGGACAGGGAGGTGGGAACACTGAAGCTTTCTTT
CSAGGQGGGNTEAFF
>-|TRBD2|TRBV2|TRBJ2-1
TGTGCCAGCAGTGGGCTAGCGGGGGGTTGGGATGAGCAGTTCTTC
CASSGLAGGWDEQFF
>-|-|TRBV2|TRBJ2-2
TGTGCCAGCAGCCTTACCGGGACTTCGAAAGCCGGGGAGCTGTTTTTT
CASSLTGTSKAGELFF
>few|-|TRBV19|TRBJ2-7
TGTGCCAGTAGTCAACAGGGGGGGTCCTACGAGCAGTACTTC
CASSQQGGSYEQYF
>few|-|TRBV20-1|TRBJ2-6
TGCAGTGCTAGAGGGGGTGGGAAATCTGGGGCCAACGCCCTGACTTTC
CSARGGGKSGANALTF
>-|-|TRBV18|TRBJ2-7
TGTGCCAGCTCAGCCGCCAGGCCCTACGAGCAGTACTTC
CASSAARPYEQYF
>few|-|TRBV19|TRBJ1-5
TGTGCCAGTAGTATAAGGCCGAATCAGCCCCAGCATTTT
CASSIRPNQPQHF
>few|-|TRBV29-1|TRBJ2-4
TGCAGCGTTGATAAGGGTGTATTAGCCAAAAACATTCAGTACTTC
CSVDKGVLAKNIQYF
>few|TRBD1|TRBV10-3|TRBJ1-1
TGTGCCATCAGTGAGCGACAGGGGGACACTGAAGCTTTCTTT
CAISERQGDTEAFF
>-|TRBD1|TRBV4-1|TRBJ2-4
TGCGCCAGCAGCGAAGACAGGGGGCGGCACATTCAGTACTTC
CASSEDRGRHIQYF
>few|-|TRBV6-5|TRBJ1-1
TGTGCCAGCAGCCGTCCACCTGAAGCTTTCTTT
CASSRPPEAFF
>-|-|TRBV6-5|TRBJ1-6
TGTGCCAGCAGTCGTCGGGACTCCTTCACCCTCCACTTT
CASSRRDSFTLHF
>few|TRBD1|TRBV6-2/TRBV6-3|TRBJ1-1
TGTGCCAGCAAACAGGGGAAAGCTTTCTTT
CASKQGKAFF
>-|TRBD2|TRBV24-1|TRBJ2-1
TGTGCCACCAGTAGAAGACTAGCGGGGGCAGATGAGCAGTTCTTC
CATSRRLAGADEQFF
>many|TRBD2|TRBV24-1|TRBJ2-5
TGTGCCACCAGTGGCCCCTCGGGACTAGCGGGGGTCCCAGAGACCCAGTACTTC
CATSGPSGLAGVPETQYF
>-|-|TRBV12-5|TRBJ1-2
TGTGCTAGTGTAGAATGGGGGAACTATGGCTACACCTTC
CASVEWGNYGYTF
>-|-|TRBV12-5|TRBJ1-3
TGTGCTAGTGGTTTGGATTCAGGGTACTCTGGAAACACCATATATTTT
CASGLDSGYSGNTIYF